Each of the 11 T cell receptor beta chains below was sequenced from the same sample in a study of blood T cell repertoires in COVID-19 (dated by TCRdb to 2018 to 2021). The library relied on the immunoSEQ multiplex PCR assay. TCRdb mirrors the immuneACCESS table, restricted to in-frame sequences. Some clones are absent from its copies; in checked studies, under half trace to an unresolved V gene, and the reason for the others is unknown. In all, the sample holds roughly 200,000 clones, and more than 75% of those were seen once. About 3% of the sample belongs to the ten largest clones. Sequenced input: peripheral blood. The receptors originated from a man aged 60 to 75 with acute or convalescent COVID-19.

CDR3 residues: CASSLSVREETQYF. The CDR3 DNA sequence: TGTGCCAGCAGCTTATCCGTCAGGGAAGAGACCCAGTACTTC. This chain uses TRBV11-2 with TRBJ2-5; D is possibly TRBD1 (5 bases). V lost 2 bases, J lost 3 bases, and 10 bases lay in between. Germline V gene data show CDR1 as SGHAT and CDR2 as FQNNGV. The CDR3 sequence is 14 residues long.

This clone was recorded only once. Other DNA sequences from this sample encode an identical CDR3 as well. V usage is TRBV18 and J usage is TRBJ2-7, with TRBD1 matching over 11 bases. The CDR3 loop spans 13 amino acids. The germline CDR1 and CDR2 sequences are KGHSH and LQKENI. J was trimmed by 7 bases and V by 2 bases; bases with no gene match: 1. The CDR3 loop reads CASSPGTGGEQYF. The CDR3 nucleotides read TGTGCCAGCTCACCAGGGACAGGGGGGGAGCAGTACTTC.

The chain is built from TRBV6-1 and TRBJ2-4; TRBD1 aligns across 8 bases. This CDR3 region has 15 residues. Germline V lookup: CDR1 MNHNS, CDR2 SASEGT. Trimming took 3 bases from V and 1 from J; bases not matched to a gene: 2. The CDR3 is CASSDRGLAKNIQYF. The CDR3 nucleotides read TGTGCCAGCAGTGACAGGGGGCTCGCCAAAAACATTCAGTACTTC.

This rearrangement joins TRBV6-2 or TRBV6-3 to TRBJ2-2, with TRBD1 identical over 9 bases. The junction had 5 bases not matched to a gene; V was cut back by 5 bases and J by 4 bases. CDR1 and CDR2 (germline): MNHEY, SVGEGT. This CDR3 region has 15 residues. Written as DNA, the CDR3 is TGTGCCAGCAGTGCCGGGACAGGGATCACCGGGGAGCTGTTTTTT. Its protein is CASSAGTGITGELFF.

This clone was recorded a few times. The rearrangement links TRBV6-1 to TRBJ2-1; D is perhaps TRBD1 (6 bases). The V end was cut by 4 bases, the J end by 5 bases, with 18 bases between. This CDR3 has 16 amino acids. CDR1 and CDR2 (germline): MNHNS, SASEGT. The CDR3 bases are TGTGCCAGCAGTGGGAATCCCAGGGGCAATAACAATGAGCAGTTCTTC. This translates into CASSGNPRGNNNEQFF.

The chain recombines TRBV7-9 with TRBJ2-7, with TRBD2 matching 9 bases. The V gene's germline CDR1 is SEHNR and CDR2 FQNEAQ (reference sequence). The junction had 8 bases not matched to a gene; V was cut back by 5 bases and J by 3 bases. The CDR3 length is 15 residues. This CDR3 is CASSPRLAAIYEQYF. The CDR3 nucleotides are TGTGCCAGCAGCCCTAGACTAGCGGCTATCTACGAGCAGTACTTC.

V gene TRBV28 combines with J gene TRBJ1-2; 10 bases are shared with TRBD1. The CDR3 contains 17 residues. V lost 4 bases to trimming and J lost 6 bases; unmatched junction nucleotides: 14. The germline gives CDR1 MDHEN, CDR2 SYDVKM. This CDR3 reads CASSSESGTGALHGYTF. CDR3 nucleotide sequence: TGTGCCAGCAGTTCAGAATCCGGGACAGGGGCCCTTCATGGCTACACCTTC.

The chain has TRBV5-4 and TRBJ2-3, with TRBD2 identical over 7 bases. This CDR3 has 15 residues. Germline V gene sequence: CDR1 SGHNT, CDR2 YYREEE (reference sequence). Losses at the gene ends were 9 bases for V and 7 bases for J; bases not matched to a gene: 17. Here the CDR3 DNA reads TGTGCCACCGGGGGGTCCTGGCGGGGGTCCTATACGCAGTATTTT. Translating gives CATGGSWRGSYTQYF.

V and J are TRBV9 and TRBJ1-1; no firm D call. The V gene lost 5 bases and the J gene lost 10 bases, with 18 bases spanning the gap. This CDR3 contains 13 residues. CDR1 is SGDLS and CDR2 is YYNGEE in the germline V gene. The CDR3: CASSSSGPRGAFF. CDR3 nucleotide sequence: TGTGCCAGCAGTTCTTCCGGGCCCCGGGGAGCTTTCTTT. The variable domain in full, with the rest retrieved from reference TRBV9 and TRBJ1-1, is DSGVTQTPKHLITATGQRVTLRCSPRSGDLSVYWYQQSLDQGLQFLIQYYNGEERAKGNILERFSAQQFPDLHSELNLSSLELGDSALYFCASSSSGPRGAFFGQGTRLTVV.

The chain joins TRBV7-2 to TRBJ2-5; TRBD2 matches at 13 bases. There are 16 residues in the CDR3. J was trimmed by 5 bases and V by 1 base; bases with no gene match: 4. Germline-derived CDR1 and CDR2 are SGHTA and FQGNSA. CDR3: CASSLGLAGGGETQYF. The CDR3 DNA is TGTGCCAGCAGCTTAGGACTAGCGGGGGGTGGGGAGACCCAGTACTTC.

A word on this clone: The junction shows a germline mismatch at one end, possibly a read error. The V call is TRBV6-2 or TRBV6-3, the J call TRBJ1-1; 7 nucleotides line up with TRBD1. This CDR3 region has 16 residues. CDR1 MNHEY and CDR2 SVGEGT come from the germline V gene. The CDR3 loop is CASSPSRRTGGTETFF. DNA for the CDR3: TGTGCCAGCAGTCCCTCAAGACGGACAGGCGGGACTGAAACTTTCTTT.